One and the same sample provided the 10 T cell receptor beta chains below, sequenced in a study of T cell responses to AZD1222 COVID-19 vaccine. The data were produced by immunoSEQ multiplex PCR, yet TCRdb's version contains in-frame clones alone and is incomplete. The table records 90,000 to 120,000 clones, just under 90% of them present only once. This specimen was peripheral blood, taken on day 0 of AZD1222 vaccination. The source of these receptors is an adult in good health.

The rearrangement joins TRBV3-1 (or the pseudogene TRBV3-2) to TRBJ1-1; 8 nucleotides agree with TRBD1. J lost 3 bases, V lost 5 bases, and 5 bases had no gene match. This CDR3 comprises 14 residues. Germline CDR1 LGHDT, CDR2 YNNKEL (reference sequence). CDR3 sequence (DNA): TGTGCCAGCAGCGACAGGGGCGGGCACACTGAAGCTTTCTTT. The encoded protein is CASSDRGGHTEAFF.

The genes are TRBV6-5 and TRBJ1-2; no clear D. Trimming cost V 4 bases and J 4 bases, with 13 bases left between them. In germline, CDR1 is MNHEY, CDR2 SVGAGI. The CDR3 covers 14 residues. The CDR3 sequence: CASSSSQAPYGYTF. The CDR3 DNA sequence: TGTGCCAGCAGTTCCAGCCAGGCCCCCTATGGCTACACCTTC.

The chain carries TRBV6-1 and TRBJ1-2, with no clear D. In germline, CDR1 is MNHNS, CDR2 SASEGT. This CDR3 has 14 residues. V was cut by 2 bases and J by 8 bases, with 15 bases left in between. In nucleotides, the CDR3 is TGTGCCAGCAGTGAACGTCCTATGGTGGGAGGCTACACCTTC. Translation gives CASSERPMVGGYTF.

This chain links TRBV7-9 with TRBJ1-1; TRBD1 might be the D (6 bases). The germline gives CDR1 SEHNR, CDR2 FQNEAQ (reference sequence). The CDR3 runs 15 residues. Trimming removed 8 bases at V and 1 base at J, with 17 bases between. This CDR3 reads CASYLSGTQNTEAFF. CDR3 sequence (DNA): TGTGCCAGCTATTTGTCCGGGACACAGAACACTGAAGCTTTCTTT.

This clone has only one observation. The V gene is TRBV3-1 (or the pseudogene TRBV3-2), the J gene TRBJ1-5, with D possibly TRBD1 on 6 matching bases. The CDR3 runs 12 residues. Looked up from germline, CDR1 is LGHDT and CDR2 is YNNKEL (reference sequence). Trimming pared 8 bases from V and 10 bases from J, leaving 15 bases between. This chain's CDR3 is CASGDRLNPQHF. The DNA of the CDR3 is TGTGCCAGCGGCGACAGGCTGAATCCCCAGCATTTT.

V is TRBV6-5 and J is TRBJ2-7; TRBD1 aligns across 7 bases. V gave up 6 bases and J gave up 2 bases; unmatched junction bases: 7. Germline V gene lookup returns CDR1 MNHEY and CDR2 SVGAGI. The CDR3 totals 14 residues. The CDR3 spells CASRGTEPPYEQYF. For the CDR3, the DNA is TGTGCCAGCAGGGGGACAGAACCTCCCTACGAGCAGTACTTC.

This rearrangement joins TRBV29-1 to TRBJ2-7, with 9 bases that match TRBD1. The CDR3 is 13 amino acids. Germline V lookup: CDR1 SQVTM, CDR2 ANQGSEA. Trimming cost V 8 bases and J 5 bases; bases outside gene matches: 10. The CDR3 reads CSTAMDRGNEQYF. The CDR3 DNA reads TGCAGCACAGCCATGGACAGGGGTAACGAGCAGTACTTC.

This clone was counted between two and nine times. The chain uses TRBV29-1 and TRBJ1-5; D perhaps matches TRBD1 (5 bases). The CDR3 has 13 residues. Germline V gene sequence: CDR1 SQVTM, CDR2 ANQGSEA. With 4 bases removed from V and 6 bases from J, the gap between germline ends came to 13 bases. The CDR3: CSVVSGAGQPQHF. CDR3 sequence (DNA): TGCAGCGTTGTTTCCGGGGCAGGTCAGCCCCAGCATTTT.

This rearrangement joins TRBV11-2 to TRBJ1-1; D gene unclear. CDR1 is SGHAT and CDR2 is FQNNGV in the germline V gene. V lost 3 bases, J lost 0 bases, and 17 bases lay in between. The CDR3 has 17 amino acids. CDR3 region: CASSFIGPVGLNTEAFF. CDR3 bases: TGTGCCAGCAGCTTCATCGGACCGGTGGGCTTGAACACTGAAGCTTTCTTT.

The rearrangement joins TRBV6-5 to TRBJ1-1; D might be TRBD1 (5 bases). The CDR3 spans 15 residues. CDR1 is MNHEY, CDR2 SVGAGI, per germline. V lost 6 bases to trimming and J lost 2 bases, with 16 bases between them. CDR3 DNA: TGTGCCAGCAGACCTAGCAGGGCCGACAACACTGAAGCTTTCTTT. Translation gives CASRPSRADNTEAFF.